This T cell receptor beta chain came from a study of blood T cell repertoires in COVID-19. Trimming removed 4 bases at V and 1 base at J, with 10 bases between. CDR3 size: 13 residues. Germline-derived CDR1 and CDR2 are SQVTM and ANQGSEA. The authors' processing: Reference gene primers were amplified, and this amplification served to estimate nucleated cell counts. The method was immunoSEQ multiplex PCR; TCRdb's version includes in-frame clones alone and lacks a portion of them. D and trimming come from the DNA, and the V and J calls and clone size come from that table. The top ten hold 2.6% of the sample, which has fewer than 300,000 clones, more than 90% seen once. Seattle patient enrollment occurred during active infection, with longitudinal follow-up thereafter.

This chain connects TRBV29-1 to TRBJ1-1; no clear D. The sequence derives from a person aged 18 to 30 with COVID-19, enrolled during active disease. Specimen: peripheral blood. The CDR3 nucleotides are TGCAGCGTTGGACTGGATACGAACACTGAAGCTTTCTTT. Its translation: CSVGLDTNTEAFF.